This TCR beta chain is drawn from a study of tumor-infiltrating lymphocytes in primary liver carcinoma. At the level of the study: Recorded tumor stage was T1-T3 N0M0, with diameters of 4.2 to 10 cm. Sequenced samples came back with roughly 3.65 to 7.5 million productive TCRbeta reads, and the counts looked alike across tissue types.

A constant-region primer served to make TCR beta cDNA from roughly 500 ng total RNA. ARM-PCR, slightly modified, supplied the TCR beta libraries through three nested multiplex PCR rounds. For roughly 10 cycles apiece, the opening two PCR rounds ran with TRBV1-TRBV30 forward primers and a C-beta reverse primer. From the multiplex PCR reads, TCRdb called clonotypes with MiXCR, one entry per CDR3 protein. This sample has around 120,000 distinct CDR3 sequences, with less than 80% found just once. Germline V gene sequence: CDR1 LNHDA, CDR2 SQIVND (reference sequence). Trimming took 5 bases from V and 3 from J; bases not matched to a gene: 7. The CDR3 loop spans 15 amino acids. Between roughly 17 and 31 mg of unsorted bulk tissue served as the source from which RNA and DNA were co-extracted. Surgical resection was the treatment these patients received for primary liver carcinoma. Every patient had chronic HBV infection and was treatment-naive.

This receptor was identified in an older woman with primary liver carcinoma and hepatitis B virus infection. Sequenced sample: liver tumor tissue from sampling region 1. Subset described: tumor region T1, superior pole. This sequence joins TRBV19 and TRBJ2-5; 9 nucleotides align to TRBD1. CDR3 loop: CASSGLGTGKETQYF. The CDR3 region has the DNA TGTGCCAGTAGTGGACTGGGGACAGGGAAAGAGACCCAGTACTTC.